This TCR beta chain was recorded in a study of cytomegalovirus exposure and HLA in healthy donors. Study conclusions and caveats: Most TCR sequences were rare, but some public TCRs occurred in many donors. Among immune exposure information, only CMV serostatus was available. A later analysis reportedly found that, within productive TCRs, an Asian-associated ancestry cluster had fewer N-insertions than the mean observed across the roughly 690 donors.

With 60 Vbeta and 13 Jbeta primers, the PCR was carried out. Clones were read by immunoSEQ multiplex PCR, and TCRdb kept only the in-frame ones, dropping some. This table holds approximately 220,000 clones, almost 80% found once. On this clone itself: Its antigen remains unidentified.

The CDR3 totals 14 residues. Germline CDR1 is PRHDT and CDR2 is FYEKMQ (reference sequence). The J segment lost 3 bases and the V segment lost 0 bases, leaving 2 bases of the junction unmatched. The TCR sequence derives from a man aged 18 to 29 in good health and CMV-seronegative. V and J are TRBV13 and TRBJ2-7; 7 positions match TRBD2. The sequenced sample consisted of PBMCs. DNA for the CDR3: TGTGCCAGCAGCTTAGGGGCGGGGGTCTACGAGCAGTACTTC. Encoded protein: CASSLGAGVYEQYF.